The 25 T cell receptor beta chains listed next were all sequenced from one sample in a study of blood T cell repertoires in COVID-19. The method was immunoSEQ multiplex PCR; TCRdb's version includes in-frame clones alone and lacks a portion of them. The top ten clones hold approximately 26% of a sample with 95,000 to 110,000 clones, roughly 82% of them seen once. Sequenced: peripheral blood. The receptors here all came from a man in his sixties with acute or convalescent COVID-19.

The chain joins TRBV5-1 to TRBJ2-7, with a possible D match to TRBD2 (5 bases). The CDR3 covers 14 residues. V lost 1 base to trimming and J lost 6 bases, with 14 bases between them. The germline gives CDR1 SGHRS, CDR2 YFSETQ. The CDR3 bases are TGCGCCAGCAGCTTGAGCGCTAGTGGGAGCGAGCAGTACTTC. As protein: CASSLSASGSEQYF.

The rearrangement links TRBV2 to TRBJ1-1; 8 bases agree with TRBD1. Germline V lookup: CDR1 SNHLY, CDR2 FYNNEI. The CDR3 consists of 15 residues. Germline trimming cut 5 bases from V and 3 bases from J; bases unmatched to any gene: 8. The DNA for the CDR3 is TGTGCCAGCAGTCGTCTTACAGGGGGACACACTGAAGCTTTCTTT. Translation gives CASSRLTGGHTEAFF. Full variable domain (rest looked up from reference TRBV2 and TRBJ1-1): EPEVTQTPSHQVTQMGQEVILRCVPISNHLYFYWYRQILGQKVEFLVSFYNNEISEKSEIFDDQFSVERPDGSNFTLKIRSTKLEDSAMYFCASSRLTGGHTEAFFGQGTRLTVV.

This chain connects TRBV3-1 (or the pseudogene TRBV3-2) to TRBJ2-3; D possibly corresponds to TRBD2 (6 bases). CDR3 length: 14 amino acids. The germline V gene has CDR1 LGHDT and CDR2 YNNKEL (reference sequence). Trimming removed 3 bases from V and 5 bases from J, with 12 bases in between. CDR3 coding DNA: TGTGCCAGCAGCCATGCGGGACCCGGAGATACGCAGTATTTT. Protein product: CASSHAGPGDTQYF.

The rearrangement links TRBV5-4 to TRBJ2-3; 7 nucleotides match TRBD2. The CDR3 is made up of 15 amino acids. CDR1 SGHNT and CDR2 YYREEE come from the germline V gene (reference sequence). J was trimmed by 4 bases and V by 4 bases; bases with no gene match: 9. The CDR3: CASSKGLDAADTQYF. The CDR3 DNA sequence: TGTGCCAGCAGCAAAGGACTAGACGCGGCAGATACGCAGTATTTT.

The rearrangement links TRBV28 to TRBJ2-2; D gene ambiguous. Germline V CDR1 and CDR2: MDHEN, SYDVKM. The CDR3 is made up of 13 amino acids. Deletions cut 8 bases from V and 2 bases from J, with 9 bases between. The DNA for the CDR3 is TGTGCCAGCGCGAGGCATAACACCGGGGAGCTGTTTTTT. It codes for CASARHNTGELFF.

The rearrangement uses TRBV13 and TRBJ2-7; 8 nucleotides align to TRBD1. This CDR3 region has 12 residues. J was trimmed by 5 bases and V by 8 bases; bases with no gene match: 5. Looked up from germline, CDR1 is PRHDT and CDR2 is FYEKMQ (reference sequence). Written as DNA, the CDR3 is TGTGCCAGCGGACAGGGATCCCACGAGCAGTACGTC. It translates to CASGQGSHEQYV.

The V gene is TRBV2, the J gene TRBJ1-6; D is uncertain. Trimming took off 9 bases at V and 4 bases at J, with 10 bases between the two ends. Germline V gene sequence: CDR1 SNHLY, CDR2 FYNNEI. The CDR3 is 13 residues long. The CDR3: CARRPGYNSPLHF. In DNA, the CDR3 is TGTGCCAGGCGGCCTGGGTATAATTCACCCCTCCACTTT.

The rearrangement links TRBV18 to TRBJ1-4, with 7 positions matching TRBD1. Per the germline V gene, CDR1 is KGHSH and CDR2 is LQKENI. The CDR3 is 13 amino acids. The trim removed 8 bases at V and 7 bases at J, leaving 7 bases unmatched. The DNA of the CDR3 is TGTGCCAGCCAGGGGGGCGTGACTGAAAAACTGTTTTTT. As protein: CASQGGVTEKLFF.

The chain employs TRBV6-2 or TRBV6-3 and TRBJ1-1, with D possibly being TRBD1 (6 bases). V gave up 0 bases and J gave up 6 bases, with 11 bases separating them. CDR1 is MNHEY and CDR2 is SVGEGT in the germline V gene. The CDR3 consists of 14 residues. This chain's CDR3 is CASSYSQGSSEAFF. CDR3 sequence (DNA): TGTGCCAGCAGTTACTCACAGGGAAGTTCTGAAGCTTTCTTT.

The V call is TRBV6-6, the J call TRBJ1-1, with D tentatively TRBD1 (5 bases). CDR1 is MNHNY, CDR2 SVGAGI, per germline (reference sequence). The CDR3 spans 14 residues. V lost 6 bases and J lost 1, with 12 bases in between. CDR3 bases: TGTGCCAGCAGACCCGACAGCAGGAACACTGAAGCTTTCTTT. Translating gives CASRPDSRNTEAFF.

V gene TRBV15 combines with J gene TRBJ2-2; 10 positions match TRBD1. Trimming removed 5 bases from V and 6 bases from J; junction bases left unmatched: 3. Germline V lookup: CDR1 LNHNV, CDR2 YYDKDF (reference sequence). The CDR3 is made up of 14 amino acids. Written as DNA, the CDR3 is TGTGCCACCAGCTATGACAGGGGGCCCGGGGAGCTGTTTTTT. This gives the protein CATSYDRGPGELFF.

The V call is TRBV5-6, the J call TRBJ2-2, with D perhaps TRBD1 (7 bases). V gave up 3 bases and J gave up 6 bases, with 27 bases separating them. The CDR3 is 19 residues long. Germline-derived CDR1 and CDR2 are SGHDT and YYEEEE. CDR3 DNA: TGTGCCAGCAGCTCCTCAGCACTTCGACAGGGAGGTATTTCCGGGGAGCTGTTTTTT. It specifies CASSSSALRQGGISGELFF.

The chain employs TRBV5-4 and TRBJ1-2; D might be TRBD1 (6 bases). The V gene lost 4 bases and the J gene lost 4 bases, with 17 bases spanning the gap. This CDR3 has 15 residues. Germline-derived CDR1 and CDR2 are SGHNT and YYREEE (reference sequence). CDR3 protein: CASSSTGKQSYGYTF. In nucleotides, the CDR3 is TGTGCCAGCAGCAGTACAGGGAAACAGTCCTATGGCTACACCTTC.

This rearrangement joins TRBV18 to TRBJ2-1, with D possibly being TRBD2 (6 bases). This CDR3 has 12 amino acids. Germline V lookup: CDR1 KGHSH, CDR2 LQKENI. V was cut by 3 bases and J by 9 bases, with 9 bases left in between. CDR3 sequence reads: CASSPVEGEQFF. DNA of the CDR3: TGTGCCAGCTCACCCGTGGAGGGTGAGCAGTTCTTC.

The chain links TRBV5-1 to TRBJ2-5, with a weak D call TRBD1 (6 bases). V shed 7 bases and J shed 3 bases, with 16 bases lying between them. The germline V gene encodes CDR1 SGHRS and CDR2 YFSETQ. The CDR3 contains 14 residues. The CDR3 DNA reads TGCGCCAGCGCCACAGGGTTAGGAAAAGAGACCCAGTACTTC. Translation: CASATGLGKETQYF.

V gene TRBV5-1 combines with J gene TRBJ2-2, with a tentative D call TRBD1 (5 bases). CDR3 size: 18 residues. Per germline, CDR1 SGHRS and CDR2 YFSETQ. The V end was cut by 1 base, the J end by 0 bases, with 16 bases between. CDR3 sequence reads: CASSLPEGDSANTGELFF. The CDR3 region has the DNA TGCGCCAGCAGCTTGCCGGAAGGGGATTCCGCGAACACCGGGGAGCTGTTTTTT.

V is TRBV24-1 and J is TRBJ2-1; maybe TRBD2 (5 bases). The CDR3 has 13 amino acids. Trimming left V 4 bases short and J 5 bases short, with 8 bases between. From germline, CDR1 is KGHDR and CDR2 SFDVKD. The CDR3 region has the DNA TGTGCCACCAGTGACCCCGGGGACAATGAGCAGTTCTTC. Encoded protein: CATSDPGDNEQFF.

This clone occurred once. J is TRBJ2-1 and V is TRBV5-1; 7 bases are a match to TRBD1. There are 16 residues in the CDR3. The germline V gene encodes CDR1 SGHRS and CDR2 YFSETQ. Trimming took 4 bases from V and 0 from J; bases not matched to a gene: 7. CDR3 sequence: CASSPLRQGSYNEQFF. In DNA form, the CDR3 reads TGCGCCAGCAGCCCGCTGCGACAGGGCTCCTACAATGAGCAGTTCTTC.

The CDR3 nucleotides read TGTGCCACCAGCAGAGATTCCCTAGTAGTCCATGAGCAGTTCTTC. Its protein product is CATSRDSLVVHEQFF. This chain connects TRBV15 to TRBJ2-1; D not certain. This CDR3 contains 15 residues. V lost 0 bases, J lost 8 bases, and 14 bases lay in between. In germline, CDR1 is LNHNV, CDR2 YYDKDF (reference sequence). Full variable domain (missing parts from reference TRBV15 and TRBJ2-1): DAMVIQNPRYQVTQFGKPVTLSCSQTLNHNVMYWYQQKSSQAPKLLFHYYDKDFNNEADTPDNFQSRRPNTSFCFLDIRSPGLGDTAMYLCATSRDSLVVHEQFFGPGTRLTVL.

V is TRBV5-1 and J is TRBJ2-3; a possible D gene is TRBD1 (5 bases). CDR3 length: 14 residues. CDR1 and CDR2 (germline): SGHRS, YFSETQ. V was clipped by 3 bases and J by 6 bases, with 14 bases between them. CDR3 DNA: TGCGCCAGCAGCTCACGACCCCAGGGCGATACGCAGTATTTT. Protein sequence: CASSSRPQGDTQYF.

This clone was counted between two and nine times. This chain joins TRBV6-1 and TRBJ2-1; 11 bases are shared with TRBD2. After removal of 4 bases from V and 5 bases from J, the junction contained 7 bases not matched to a gene. The CDR3 consists of 16 residues. Per germline, CDR1 MNHNS and CDR2 SASEGT. The CDR3: CASSGLVAGGDNEQFF. In nucleotides, the CDR3 is TGTGCCAGCAGTGGTTTGGTAGCGGGAGGGGACAATGAGCAGTTCTTC.

The J gene is TRBJ2-5, the V gene TRBV18; 8 nucleotides agree with TRBD1. The CDR3 has 15 residues. Germline trimming cut 2 bases from V and 5 bases from J; bases unmatched to any gene: 7. Per germline, CDR1 KGHSH and CDR2 LQKENI. In DNA, the CDR3 is TGTGCCAGCTCACCAGGACAGGGCCTTCTGGAGACCCAGTACTTC. Amino acids: CASSPGQGLLETQYF.

V usage is TRBV29-1 and J usage is TRBJ2-1; no clear D gene. This CDR3 spans 15 amino acids. Germline lookup yields CDR1 SQVTM and CDR2 ANQGSEA. V shed 4 bases and J shed 3 bases, with 16 bases lying between them. In DNA, the CDR3 is TGCAGCGTTGGGATCCTGGAGAAAATCTACAATGAGCAGTTCTTC. Amino acid sequence: CSVGILEKIYNEQFF.

This clone was detected once. CDR3 in DNA: TGTGCCACCAGCAGAGCTAAAACGGGAGTAAGCAATCAGCCCCAGCATTTT. Amino acids: CATSRAKTGVSNQPQHF. The chain couples TRBV15 to TRBJ1-5; D uncertain. The CDR3 sequence is 17 residues long. Trimming removed 1 base at V and 1 base at J, with 14 bases between. CDR1 LNHNV and CDR2 YYDKDF come from the germline V gene (reference sequence).

The V gene is TRBV27, the J gene TRBJ2-3, with D uncertain. The CDR3 runs to 14 residues. Germline assignment: CDR1 MNHEY and CDR2 SMNVEV (reference sequence). Trimming took 2 bases from V and 3 from J, leaving 9 bases between them. DNA for the CDR3: TGTGCCAGCAGTTTAGTCTTCGGGACAGATACGCAGTATTTT. This gives the protein CASSLVFGTDTQYF.